Listed here is a single TCR beta chain. Its antigen remains unknown. These data are taken from a study of cytotoxic CD8 clonotypes in ibrutinib-treated CLL. Study summary: Partial responses numbered approximately 24 and complete responses 2; after a median about six years, about 15 stayed remitted and roughly twelve progressed. Response specimens were obtained following a median treatment duration of around 12 months, with a range of 6 to 36. On average, approximately 95,000 productive rearrangements and over 250,000 productive templates per sample. Study outcomes and limitations: Measured clonality at baseline was greater than in age-matched healthy donors and tracked with circulating CD8+ T-cell counts.

Trimming pared 4 bases from V and 6 bases from J, leaving 13 bases between. The CDR3 extends over 14 amino acids. Germline values: CDR1 SGHNT, CDR2 YYREEE (reference sequence). Libraries were prepared by immunoSEQ multiplex PCR; TCRdb keeps only in-frame clonotypes and omits some of them. The table shows approximately 350,000 clones, with over 55% occurring only once. Sequenced material: PBMCs, taken after 36 months of ibrutinib treatment. This chain connects TRBV5-4 to TRBJ2-2; D is unresolved. The source is a human donor with chronic lymphocytic leukemia. The CDR3 loop reads CASSLSRVAGELFF. In DNA, the CDR3 is TGTGCCAGCAGCCTAAGCCGGGTCGCCGGGGAGCTGTTTTTT. Looking up the rest from reference TRBV5-4 and TRBJ2-2 gives the full variable domain: ETGVTQSPTHLIKTRGQQVTLRCSSQSGHNTVSWYQQALGQGPQFIFQYYREEENGRGNFPPRFSGLQFPNYSSELNVNALELDDSALYLCASSLSRVAGELFFGEGSRLTVL.